This T cell receptor (beta chain) was captured by sequencing in a study of blood T cells in healthy people across ages (dated by TCRdb to 2013 to 2016). Background on the whole study: Template switching captured roughly one uniquely barcoded TCR beta cDNA molecule per two T cells in model experiments. Age-related changes in TCR beta repertoire diversity were measured in the study by deep sequencing normalized with unique cDNA molecular identifiers. Donors were grouped into four age groups: young (average about 15 years), middle-aged (39), aged (around 60) and long-lived (82). To avoid experimental bias, donors of different ages were distributed randomly across sequencing lanes. For two donors (one aged 18 to 30 and one aged 80 or older), the study analyzed two additional independent replicas of 1 million unique cDNA reads from the same blood draw. General study outcomes and caveats: Estimates of total diversity based on one million sequenced T cells were regarded as lower bounds and as underestimates. The long-lived group showed more naive CD4+ T cells, fewer expanded clones and increased TCR diversity than the aged group, suggesting age selection. Since profiling was done on bulk unsorted PBMCs, naive and antigen-experienced compartments could not be conclusively compared. The percentage of naive T cells measured by flow cytometry correlated strongly with observed TCR beta diversity. Because the CMV infection status of the donors was unknown, age-related changes in expanded clonotypes may potentially have been confounded. As age increased, observed TCR beta diversity per million T cells dropped in a roughly linear way, and a significant reduction was already evident by age around 41.

Based on the germline V gene (reference sequence), the CDR1 and CDR2 sequences are DFQATT and SNEGSKA. The CDR3 runs 12 residues from the cysteine to the phenylalanine. Only the CDR3 part of the read is kept: 36 bases, read in frame from the first base. V and J are truncated by 5 bases and 4 bases respectively, leaving an intervening sequence of 12 bases. The 35 to 40 donors, aged 6 to 90 years, were systemically healthy Caucasian individuals from Russia. Roughly 11 milliliters of peripheral blood were drawn from each donor into EDTA-treated Vacutainer tubes. PBMCs were isolated by Ficoll-Paque density-gradient centrifugation, with at least 6.5 million obtained per sample. Trizol reagent was used to extract total RNA from PBMCs, with at least 5 micrograms per sample. For every donor, flow cytometry on a PBMC aliquot measured the percentage of naive CD45RAhigh/CD27high T cells. This clonotype came up many times. The specificity of this receptor is unknown. Base qualities were left out, and no much larger clone turns up one base away.

The library was built by means of 5' RACE. The sequencer was an Illumina HiSeq 2500. A second PCR of roughly 6 to 12 cycles was performed with a sample-barcoded 5' primer and a J-beta primer mix. Each TCR beta cDNA molecule received a unique molecular identifier from a template-switch 5' adaptor carrying 12 random nucleotides. Each sample yielded at least 3 million CDR3-containing paired-end reads. The Mint cDNA synthesis kit, primed by a TRBC-specific oligonucleotide, was used to synthesize first-strand cDNA from all RNA. Following uracil-DNA glycosylase treatment, all cDNA underwent a first 18-cycle PCR with the universal primers M1SS and BC2_uni_R. Concerning the study's data processing: For normalization, 1 million high-quality reads, each with a distinct molecular identifier, were randomly selected from each sample. Instead of being binned into consensus sequences, reads with shared molecular identifiers were discarded. MiTCR, run with a Q25 quality threshold and the strictest error-elimination algorithm, handled CDR3 identification, clonotype clustering and error correction. Lower-bound total TCR beta diversity was estimated with a nonparametric unseen species model using Euler transformation. The raw public reads went through TCRdb reprocessing: fastp at Q25, MiXCR clone calling, in-frame beta chains kept. Each record represents a unique CDR3 protein, reported with the most common genes and DNA among its rows. These V and J calls originate from TCRdb's pipeline instead of the authors' own analysis. In this sample the table shows 590,000 or so distinct CDR3 sequences, 25% to 30% of which occur a single time. The top ten hold around 16% of the sample.

The TCR originated in a woman of 80 years or more in good health. This receptor chain uses TRBV20-1 and TRBJ2-7; TRBD1 is a weak D gene call, 6 bases matching. The sequenced material came from blood. The DNA sequence is given as TGCAGTGCTGGACCGGACAGTTACGAGCAGTACTTC. Its translation reads: CSAGPDSYEQYF.